Below are 9 T cell receptor beta chains sequenced from a single sample in a study of blood T cell repertoires in COVID-19. Measured with immunoSEQ multiplex PCR; TCRdb has only the in-frame clones, and not every one. The table records around 250,000 clones, 91% of them present only once. Input material: PBMCs or T cells enriched from blood (not recorded which). The receptors shown here come from a human donor in a cohort exposed to, infected with or recovered from COVID-19 (not recorded which). The donor label of this sample is uncertain.

This clone was seen a single time. CDR3 loop: CASSLSGGVRETQYF. CDR3 sequence (DNA): TGTGCCAGCAGCTTAAGTGGGGGGGTCAGAGAGACCCAGTACTTC. The V and J genes are TRBV7-9 and TRBJ2-5; 7 bases are shared with TRBD2. V shed 2 bases, J shed 4 bases, and the junction held 7 bases outside the gene matches. The V gene's germline CDR1 is SEHNR and CDR2 FQNEAQ (reference sequence). This CDR3 contains 15 residues. Together with reference TRBV7-9 and TRBJ2-5, the CDR3 gives the full variable domain: DTGVSQNPRHKITKRGQNVTFRCDPISEHNRLYWYRQTLGQGPEFLTYFQNEAQLEKSRLLSDRFSAERPKGSFSTLEIQRTEQGDSAMYLCASSLSGGVRETQYFGPGTRLLVL.

The J gene is TRBJ1-1, the V gene TRBV2; D is perhaps TRBD1 (5 bases). Between the trimmed V and J ends, which lost 1 base and 4 bases, there was a span of 10 bases. Germline CDR1 is SNHLY and CDR2 is FYNNEI. The CDR3 has 14 residues. CDR3 residues: CASSEGGGITEAFF. The CDR3 DNA sequence: TGTGCCAGCAGTGAAGGTGGGGGGATCACTGAAGCTTTCTTT. The whole variable domain, filled in from reference TRBV2 and TRBJ1-1, reads EPEVTQTPSHQVTQMGQEVILRCVPISNHLYFYWYRQILGQKVEFLVSFYNNEISEKSEIFDDQFSVERPDGSNFTLKIRSTKLEDSAMYFCASSEGGGITEAFFGQGTRLTVV.

The chain employs TRBV27 and TRBJ1-2, with D perhaps matching TRBD1 (6 bases). V was clipped by 5 bases and J by 4 bases, with 11 bases between them. The CDR3 is 13 residues long. Germline loops: CDR1 MNHEY, CDR2 SMNVEV (reference sequence). The CDR3 is CASSPTGPYGYTF. CDR3 coding DNA: TGTGCCAGCAGTCCGACAGGACCCTATGGCTACACCTTC.

V usage is TRBV7-4 and J usage is TRBJ1-1, with D hard to call. V shed 8 bases and J shed 7 bases, with 2 bases lying between them. This CDR3 contains 8 residues. Germline CDR1 and CDR2: SGHVT and SQSDAQ. CDR3 sequence (DNA): TGTGCCAGCCTTGAAGCTTTCTTT. Protein sequence: CASLEAFF.

This chain connects TRBV24-1 to TRBJ1-5; perhaps TRBD1 as D (6 bases). V was shortened by 12 bases and J by 1 base, with 12 bases between the two germline ends. The CDR3 contains 13 residues. Germline V gives CDR1 KGHDR, CDR2 SFDVKD. The CDR3 sequence is CAAQGRSNQPQHF. Written as DNA, the CDR3 is TGTGCCGCACAGGGACGGAGCAATCAGCCCCAGCATTTT.

The chain uses TRBV3-1 (or the pseudogene TRBV3-2) and TRBJ2-7; D ambiguous. The CDR3 is made up of 12 amino acids. Deletions cut 1 base from V and 4 bases from J, with 5 bases between. Per the germline V gene, CDR1 is LGHDT and CDR2 is YNNKEL (reference sequence). The CDR3 DNA reads as TGTGCCAGCAGCCAAGGGCAGTACGAGCAGTACTTC. The encoded protein is CASSQGQYEQYF.

The V call is TRBV5-6, the J call TRBJ2-1, with 10 bases matching TRBD2. V was pared by 3 bases and J by 12 bases, with 6 bases of the junction left unmatched. This CDR3 has 13 amino acids. Per the germline V gene, CDR1 is SGHDT and CDR2 is YYEEEE. The CDR3: CASSWTSGQGQFF. The CDR3 DNA reads as TGTGCCAGCAGCTGGACTAGCGGACAAGGGCAGTTCTTC.

The rearrangement joins TRBV4-1 to TRBJ1-6; TRBD1 matches at 9 bases. The germline V gene encodes CDR1 MGHRA and CDR2 YSYEKL. The CDR3 covers 17 residues. Trimming cost V 4 bases and J 5 bases; bases outside gene matches: 9. The CDR3 is CASSLSGQGSNNSPLHF. The CDR3 DNA is TGCGCCAGCAGCCTCAGTGGACAGGGGAGTAATAATTCACCCCTCCACTTT.

This rearrangement joins TRBV6-5 to TRBJ2-3; a possible D gene is TRBD2 (5 bases). From germline, CDR1 is MNHEY and CDR2 SVGAGI. This CDR3 contains 14 residues. V was cut by 7 bases and J by 0 bases, with 11 bases left in between. CDR3: CASMKAASTDTQYF. In nucleotides, the CDR3 is TGTGCCAGCATGAAAGCGGCGAGCACAGATACGCAGTATTTT.